This section outlines one T cell receptor beta chain sequence together with its context. Its antigen is undetermined. The sample is drawn from a study of cytomegalovirus exposure and HLA in healthy donors. General study findings and limits: In a later analysis, at a false discovery rate of 0.05, about 16,000 TCR beta sequences matched HLA alleles. In the analysis, some V segments, TRBV6-2 and TRBV6-3 included, were excluded as indistinguishable. One variant, a missense change in DCLRE1C, was linked in a later analysis to TCR beta V- and J-gene trimming. In a later analysis, parvovirus B19, influenza, CMV and Epstein-Barr virus appeared linked to several top co-occurrence clusters.

The CDR3 loop spans 15 amino acids. J lost 2 bases, V lost 5 bases, and 6 bases had no gene match. Germline-derived CDR1 and CDR2 are SGHVS and FQNEAQ. 60 Vbeta and 13 Jbeta primers were used in PCR. TCRdb's copy holds only in-frame clones and misses some; the assay was immunoSEQ multiplex PCR. The sample shows over 150,000 clones, around 82% of them seen only once. Sequences were obtained from PBMCs. This receptor was taken from a woman aged 30 to 39 in good health and CMV-seronegative. The V gene is TRBV7-8, the J gene TRBJ1-5; TRBD1 matches at 7 bases. The CDR3 sequence: CASSPGTAGNQPQHF. The CDR3 DNA sequence: TGTGCCAGCAGCCCCGGGACAGCTGGCAATCAGCCCCAGCATTTT.